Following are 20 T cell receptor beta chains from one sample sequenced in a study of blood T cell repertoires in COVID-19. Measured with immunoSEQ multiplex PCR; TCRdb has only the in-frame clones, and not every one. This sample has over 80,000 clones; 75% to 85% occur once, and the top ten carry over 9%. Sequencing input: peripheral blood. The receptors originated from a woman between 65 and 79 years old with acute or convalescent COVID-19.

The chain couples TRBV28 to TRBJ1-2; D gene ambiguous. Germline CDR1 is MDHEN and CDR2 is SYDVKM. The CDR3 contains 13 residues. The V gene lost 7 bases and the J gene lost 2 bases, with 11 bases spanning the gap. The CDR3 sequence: CASNIGRNYGYTF. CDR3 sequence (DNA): TGTGCCAGCAACATTGGGCGAAACTATGGCTACACCTTC.

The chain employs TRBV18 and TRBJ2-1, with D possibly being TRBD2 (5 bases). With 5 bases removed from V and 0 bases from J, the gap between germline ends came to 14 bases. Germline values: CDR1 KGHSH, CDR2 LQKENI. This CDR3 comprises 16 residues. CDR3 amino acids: CASSESFTSSYNEQFF. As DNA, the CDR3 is TGTGCCAGCTCAGAATCTTTCACTAGCTCCTACAATGAGCAGTTCTTC.

The CDR3 sequence: CASSLTSGRADEQFF. CDR3 DNA sequence: TGTGCCAGCAGCCTAACTAGCGGGAGGGCCGATGAGCAGTTCTTC. This chain joins TRBV27 and TRBJ2-1, with 13 bases fitting TRBD2. The germline V gene encodes CDR1 MNHEY and CDR2 SMNVEV (reference sequence). V trimming: 6 bases; J trimming: 8 bases; junction bases outside the gene matches: 7. The CDR3 loop spans 15 amino acids.

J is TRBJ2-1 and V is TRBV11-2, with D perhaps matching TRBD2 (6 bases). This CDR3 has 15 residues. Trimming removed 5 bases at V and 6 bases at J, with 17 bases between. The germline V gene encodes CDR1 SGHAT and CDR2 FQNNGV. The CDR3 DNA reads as TGTGCCAGCAGCCCGAGGGACTGGAGGCTCAATGAGCAGTTCTTC. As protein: CASSPRDWRLNEQFF.

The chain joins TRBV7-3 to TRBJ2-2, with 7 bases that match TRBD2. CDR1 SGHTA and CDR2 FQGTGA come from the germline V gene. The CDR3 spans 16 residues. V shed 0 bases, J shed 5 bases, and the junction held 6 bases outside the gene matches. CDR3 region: CASSLTASGLTGELFF. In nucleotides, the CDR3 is TGTGCCAGCAGCTTAACGGCTAGCGGACTTACCGGGGAGCTGTTTTTT.

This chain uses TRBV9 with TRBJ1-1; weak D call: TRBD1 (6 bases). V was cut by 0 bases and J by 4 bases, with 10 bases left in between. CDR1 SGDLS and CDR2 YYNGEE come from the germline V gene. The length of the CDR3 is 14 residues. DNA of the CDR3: TGTGCCAGCAGCGTAGGGGACATGAGCACTGAAGCTTTCTTT. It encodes CASSVGDMSTEAFF.

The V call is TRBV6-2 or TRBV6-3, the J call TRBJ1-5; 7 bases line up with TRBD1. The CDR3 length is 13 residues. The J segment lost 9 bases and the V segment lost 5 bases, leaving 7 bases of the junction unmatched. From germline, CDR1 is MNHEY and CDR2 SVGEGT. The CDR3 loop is CASSPDRRRPQHF. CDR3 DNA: TGTGCCAGCAGTCCGGACAGGCGGAGGCCCCAGCATTTT.

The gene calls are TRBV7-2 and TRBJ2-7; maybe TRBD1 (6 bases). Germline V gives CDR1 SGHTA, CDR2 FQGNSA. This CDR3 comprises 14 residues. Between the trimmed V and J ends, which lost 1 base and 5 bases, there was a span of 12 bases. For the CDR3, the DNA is TGTGCCAGCAGCTTAGGGGACATGAGAAACGAGCAGTACTTC. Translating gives CASSLGDMRNEQYF.

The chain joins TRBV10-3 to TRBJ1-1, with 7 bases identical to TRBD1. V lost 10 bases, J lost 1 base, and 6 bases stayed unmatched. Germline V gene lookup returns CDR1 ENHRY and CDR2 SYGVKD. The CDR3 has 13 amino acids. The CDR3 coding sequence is TGTGCCACGCAACAGGGGCCGAACACTGAAGCTTTCTTT. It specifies CATQQGPNTEAFF.

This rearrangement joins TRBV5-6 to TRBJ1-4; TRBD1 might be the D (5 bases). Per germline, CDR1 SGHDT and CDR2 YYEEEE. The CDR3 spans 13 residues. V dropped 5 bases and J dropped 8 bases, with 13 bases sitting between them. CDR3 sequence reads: CASSWQGGEKLFF. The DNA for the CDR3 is TGTGCCAGCAGTTGGCAGGGAGGCGAAAAACTGTTTTTT.

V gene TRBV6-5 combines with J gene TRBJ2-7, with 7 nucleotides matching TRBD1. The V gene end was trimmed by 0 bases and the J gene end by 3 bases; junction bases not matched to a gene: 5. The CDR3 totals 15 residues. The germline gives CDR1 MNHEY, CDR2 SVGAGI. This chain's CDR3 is CASSYSRDRYYEQYF. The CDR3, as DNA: TGTGCCAGCAGTTACTCGAGGGACAGATACTACGAGCAGTACTTC.

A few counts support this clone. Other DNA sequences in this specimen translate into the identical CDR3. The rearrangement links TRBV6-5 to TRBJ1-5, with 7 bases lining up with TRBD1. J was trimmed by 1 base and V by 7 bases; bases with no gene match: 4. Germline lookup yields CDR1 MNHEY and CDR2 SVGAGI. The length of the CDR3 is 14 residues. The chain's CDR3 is CASNPTGSNQPQHF. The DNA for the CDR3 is TGTGCCAGCAACCCGACAGGGAGCAATCAGCCCCAGCATTTT.

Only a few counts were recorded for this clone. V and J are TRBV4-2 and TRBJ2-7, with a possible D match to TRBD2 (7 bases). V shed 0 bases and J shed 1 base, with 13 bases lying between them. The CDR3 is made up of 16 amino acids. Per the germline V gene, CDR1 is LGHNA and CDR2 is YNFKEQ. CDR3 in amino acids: CASSQDGAGASYEQYF. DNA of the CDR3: TGTGCCAGCAGCCAAGATGGCGCGGGGGCATCCTACGAGCAGTACTTC.

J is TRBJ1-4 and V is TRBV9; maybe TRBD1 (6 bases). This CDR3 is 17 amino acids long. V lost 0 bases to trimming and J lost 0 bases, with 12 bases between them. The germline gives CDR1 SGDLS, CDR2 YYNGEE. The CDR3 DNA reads TGTGCCAGCAGCGTAGCTACGCGACAGGCAACTAATGAAAAACTGTTTTTT. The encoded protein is CASSVATRQATNEKLFF.

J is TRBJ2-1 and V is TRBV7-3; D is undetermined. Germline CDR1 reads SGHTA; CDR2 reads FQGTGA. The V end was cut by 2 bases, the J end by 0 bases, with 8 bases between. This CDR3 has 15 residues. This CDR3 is CASSLVASSYNEQFF. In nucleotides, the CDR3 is TGTGCCAGCAGCTTAGTCGCGAGCTCCTACAATGAGCAGTTCTTC. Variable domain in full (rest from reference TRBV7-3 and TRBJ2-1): GAGVSQTPSNKVTEKGKYVELRCDPISGHTALYWYRQSLGQGPEFLIYFQGTGAADDSGLPNDRFFAVRPEGSVSTLKIQRTERGDSAVYLCASSLVASSYNEQFFGPGTRLTVL.

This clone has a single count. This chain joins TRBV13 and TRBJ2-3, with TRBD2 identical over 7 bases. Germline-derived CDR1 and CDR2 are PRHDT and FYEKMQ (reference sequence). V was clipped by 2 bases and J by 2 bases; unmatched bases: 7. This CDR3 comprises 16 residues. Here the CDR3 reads CASSLRASGNTDTQYF. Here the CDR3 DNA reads TGTGCCAGCAGCTTAAGGGCTAGCGGAAACACAGATACGCAGTATTTT.

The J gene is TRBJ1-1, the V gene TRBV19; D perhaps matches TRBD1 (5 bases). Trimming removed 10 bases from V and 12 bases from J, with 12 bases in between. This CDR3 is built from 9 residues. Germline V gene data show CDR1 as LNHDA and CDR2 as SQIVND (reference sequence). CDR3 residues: CATSPGSFF. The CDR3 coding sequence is TGTGCCACCTCCCCAGGGTCTTTCTTT.

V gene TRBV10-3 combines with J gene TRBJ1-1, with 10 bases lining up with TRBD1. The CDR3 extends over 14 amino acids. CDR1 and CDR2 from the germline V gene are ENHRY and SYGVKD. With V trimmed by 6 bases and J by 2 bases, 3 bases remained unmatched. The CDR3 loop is CAIRRDRGNTEAFF. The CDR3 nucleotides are TGTGCCATCAGGAGGGACAGGGGAAACACTGAAGCTTTCTTT.

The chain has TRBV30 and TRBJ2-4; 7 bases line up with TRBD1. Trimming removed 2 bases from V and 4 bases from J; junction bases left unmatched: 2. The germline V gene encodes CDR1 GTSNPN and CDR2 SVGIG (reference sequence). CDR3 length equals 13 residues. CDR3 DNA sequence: TGTGCCTGGAGTCGGGACAGAAAAAACATTCAGTACTTC. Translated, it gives CAWSRDRKNIQYF.

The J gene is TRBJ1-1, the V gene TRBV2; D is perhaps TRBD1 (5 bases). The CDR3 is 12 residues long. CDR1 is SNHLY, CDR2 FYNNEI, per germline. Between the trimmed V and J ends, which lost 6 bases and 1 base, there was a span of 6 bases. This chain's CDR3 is CASRGGNTEAFF. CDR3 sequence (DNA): TGTGCCAGCAGGGGGGGGAACACTGAAGCTTTCTTT. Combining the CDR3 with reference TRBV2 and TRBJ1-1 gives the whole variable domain EPEVTQTPSHQVTQMGQEVILRCVPISNHLYFYWYRQILGQKVEFLVSFYNNEISEKSEIFDDQFSVERPDGSNFTLKIRSTKLEDSAMYFCASRGGNTEAFFGQGTRLTVV.